This T cell receptor beta chain appears in the sequencing data of a study of T cell repertoires in cytomegalovirus infection. Study-wide results and caveats: HLA-C-restricted, CMV-specific TCR beta clonotypes were dominant ex vivo.

TCRdb independently ran MiXCR on the reads; one entry per CDR3 protein. The table lists approximately 1,000,000 distinct CDR3 sequences, approximately 33% of them singletons. Germline-derived CDR1 and CDR2 are SGHKS and YYEKEE (reference sequence). This CDR3 has 17 amino acids. The V end was cut by 1 base, the J end by 0 bases, with 14 bases between. Of note for this clonotype: The antigen remains undetermined.

The sequence derives from a human donor in good health (CMV status not recorded). Some clones in this sample may be carry-over from other donors' samples. This sequence joins TRBV5-5 and TRBJ2-1, with D hard to call. The sequencing used cultured CD8+ T cells from PBMCs, collected from culture after CMV antigen stimulation. This CDR3 reads CASSLFPSRNSYNEQFF. CDR3 nucleotides: TGTGCCAGCAGCTTGTTCCCCTCGCGTAACTCCTACAATGAGCAGTTCTTC.